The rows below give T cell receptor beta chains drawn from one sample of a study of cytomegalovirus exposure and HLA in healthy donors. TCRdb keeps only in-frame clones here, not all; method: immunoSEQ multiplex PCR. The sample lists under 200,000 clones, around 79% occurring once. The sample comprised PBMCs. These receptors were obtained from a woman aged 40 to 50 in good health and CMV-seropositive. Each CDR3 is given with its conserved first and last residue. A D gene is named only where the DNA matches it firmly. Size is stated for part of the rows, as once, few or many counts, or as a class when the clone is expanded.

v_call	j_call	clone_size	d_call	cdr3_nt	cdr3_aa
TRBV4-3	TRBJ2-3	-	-	TGCGCCAGCAGCTTGCGGGGAACAGATACGCAGTATTTT	CASSLRGTDTQYF
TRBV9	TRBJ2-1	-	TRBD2	TGTGCCAGCAGCGTAGCTCCCTTAGCGGGGGGCTCCAACAATGAGCAGTTCTTC	CASSVAPLAGGSNNEQFF
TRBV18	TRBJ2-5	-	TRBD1	TGTGCCAGCTCACAGACAGGGCAAGAGACCCAGTACTTC	CASSQTGQETQYF
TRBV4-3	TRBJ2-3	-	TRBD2	TGCGCCAGCAGCCAGGCCGGACTAGCGGAGAGGACAGATACGCAGTATTTT	CASSQAGLAERTDTQYF
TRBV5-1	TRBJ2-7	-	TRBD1	TGCGCCAGCGCCGGGACAGGGCTCTACGAGCAGTACTTC	CASAGTGLYEQYF
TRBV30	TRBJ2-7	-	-	TGTGCCTGGAGTCAAGGGGGAAGGGGATACGAGCAGTACTTC	CAWSQGGRGYEQYF
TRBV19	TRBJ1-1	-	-	TGTGCCAGTAGTATCGGCGGGAACACTGAAGCTTTCTTT	CASSIGGNTEAFF
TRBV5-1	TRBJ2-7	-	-	TGCGCCAGCAGCCCCGGAACAGGGAGCTCCTACGAGCAGTACTTC	CASSPGTGSSYEQYF
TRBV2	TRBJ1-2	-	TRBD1	TGTGCCAGCAGTGAACAGGGGGCTGGTGGCTACACCTTC	CASSEQGAGGYTF
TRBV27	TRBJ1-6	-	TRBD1	TGTGCCAGCAGTTCGAATCGACAGGGGTATAATTCACCCCTCCACTTT	CASSSNRQGYNSPLHF
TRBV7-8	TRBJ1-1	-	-	TGTGCCAGCAGCTTACGGGGGACGGCGAACACTGAAGCTTTCTTT	CASSLRGTANTEAFF
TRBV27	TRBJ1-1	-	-	TGTGCCAGCAGTTTAGGAGGGGCGATGGCTGAAGCTTTCTTT	CASSLGGAMAEAFF
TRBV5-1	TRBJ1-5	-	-	TGCGCCAGCAGCTTGGCCACGATGGAGGGGCGCGCCATCATGCCCCAGCATTTT	CASSLATMEGRAIMPQHF
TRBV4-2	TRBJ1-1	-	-	TGTGCCAGCAGCCAAGATTTGGCAGGGCGTCTGACTGAAGCTTTCTTT	CASSQDLAGRLTEAFF
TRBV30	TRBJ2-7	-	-	TGTGCCTGGAGGGAAATGACTAGCTCCTACGAGCAGTACTTC	CAWREMTSSYEQYF
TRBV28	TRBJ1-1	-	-	TGTGCCAGCAGTTTTGGCGGGGGGAACACTGAAGCTTTCTTT	CASSFGGGNTEAFF
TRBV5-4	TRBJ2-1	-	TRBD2	TGTGCCAGCAGCTTGCCGGGGGGGAGGGACAATGAGCAGTTCTTC	CASSLPGGRDNEQFF
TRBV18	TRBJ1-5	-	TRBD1	TGTGCCAGCTCCCAGGGGGCGGATCAGCCCCAGCATTTT	CASSQGADQPQHF
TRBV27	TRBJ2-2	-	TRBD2	TGTGCCACCCAAAGGGAGGGCGGTTGGTCCGGGGAGCTGTTTTTT	CATQREGGWSGELFF
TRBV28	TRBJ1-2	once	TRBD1	TGTGCCAGCAGCCTCCGGGACAGACCTAACTATGGCTACACCTTC	CASSLRDRPNYGYTF
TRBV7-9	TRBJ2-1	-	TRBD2	TGTGCCAGCAGCTTAATGGGACTAGCGGGGGGTGAGGGGCAGTTCTTC	CASSLMGLAGGEGQFF
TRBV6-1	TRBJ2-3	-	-	TGTGCCAGCAGTCGGTACACAGATACGCAGTATTTT	CASSRYTDTQYF
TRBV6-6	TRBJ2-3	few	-	TGTGCCAGCAGTTACCAGGCCGGGGCAGATACGCAGTATTTT	CASSYQAGADTQYF
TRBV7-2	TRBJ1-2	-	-	TGTGCCAGCAGCTTAGGGAAGGAGACCTACACCTTC	CASSLGKETYTF
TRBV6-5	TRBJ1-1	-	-	TGTGCCAGCAGTTATCAGGGAGGGGTGAACACTGAAGCTTTCTTT	CASSYQGGVNTEAFF
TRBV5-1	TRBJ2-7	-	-	TGCGCCAGCAGCTTGTCCGCCCCCCCTAAAAAGCAGTACTTC	CASSLSAPPKKQYF
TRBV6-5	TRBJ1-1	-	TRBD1	TGTGCCAGCAGTTACGGGGGACAGGCATACACTGAAGCTTTCTTT	CASSYGGQAYTEAFF
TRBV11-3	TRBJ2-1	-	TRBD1	TGTGCCAGCAGCGTCGGGACAGGGAGAATCGATGAGCAGTTCTTC	CASSVGTGRIDEQFF
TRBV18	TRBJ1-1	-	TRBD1	TGTGCCAGCTCGACAGGGAAGGACACTGAAGCTTTCTTT	CASSTGKDTEAFF
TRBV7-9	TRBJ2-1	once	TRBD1	TGTTCCAGCAGCCCGGGACAGGGTAAAGATGAGCAGTTCTTC	CSSSPGQGKDEQFF
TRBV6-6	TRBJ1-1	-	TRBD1	TGTGCCAGCAGTTACTCGGGGACAGGGGCGTATTCTGAAGCTTTCTTT	CASSYSGTGAYSEAFF
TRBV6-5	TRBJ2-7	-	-	TGTGCCAGCAGTTCTAGCGACGTCAACGAGCAGTACTTC	CASSSSDVNEQYF
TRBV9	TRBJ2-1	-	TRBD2	TGTGCCAGCAGCGTAGAAGGGCTAGCGGGAGGAACAGATGAGCAGTTCTTC	CASSVEGLAGGTDEQFF
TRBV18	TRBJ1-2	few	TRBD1	TGTGCCAGCTCACCAATCGAGGGGGCGGGCTATGGCTACACCTTC	CASSPIEGAGYGYTF
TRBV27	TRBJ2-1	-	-	TGTGCCACCCTGTGGGGCCATGAGCAGTTCTTC	CATLWGHEQFF
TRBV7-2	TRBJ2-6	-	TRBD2	TGTGCCAGCAGCTCCGGGGGGACCGCAGTCTCTGGGGCCAACGTCCTGACTTTC	CASSSGGTAVSGANVLTF
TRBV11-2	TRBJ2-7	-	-	TGTGCCAGCAGCCTCCGAGGGGGGGGTTCCTACGAGCAGTACTTC	CASSLRGGGSYEQYF
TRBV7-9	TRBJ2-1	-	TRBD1	TGTGCCAGCAGCGAGGGGTCAGGGGGCTCCTACAATGAGCAGTTCTTC	CASSEGSGGSYNEQFF
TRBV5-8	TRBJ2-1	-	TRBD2	TGTGCCAGCACGACGGGACTAGCGGGGGTTGAGCAGTTCTTC	CASTTGLAGVEQFF
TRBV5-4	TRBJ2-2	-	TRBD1	TGTGCCAGCAGCTTTTTCGACAGGGGAAACACCGGGGAGCTGTTTTTT	CASSFFDRGNTGELFF
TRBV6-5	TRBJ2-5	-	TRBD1	TGTGCCAGCAGTTACCAGTCCGGGACAGCGCAAGAGACCCAGTACTTC	CASSYQSGTAQETQYF